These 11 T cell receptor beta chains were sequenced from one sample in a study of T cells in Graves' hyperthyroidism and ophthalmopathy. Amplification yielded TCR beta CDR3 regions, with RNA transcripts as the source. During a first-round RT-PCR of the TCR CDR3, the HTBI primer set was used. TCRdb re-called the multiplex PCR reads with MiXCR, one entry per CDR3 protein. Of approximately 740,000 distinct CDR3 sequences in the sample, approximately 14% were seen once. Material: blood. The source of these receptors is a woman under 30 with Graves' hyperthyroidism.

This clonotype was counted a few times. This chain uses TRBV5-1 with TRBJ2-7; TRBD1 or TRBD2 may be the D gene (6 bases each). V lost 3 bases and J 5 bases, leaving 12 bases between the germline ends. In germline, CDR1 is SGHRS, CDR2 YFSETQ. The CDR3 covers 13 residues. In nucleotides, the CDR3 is TGCGCCAGCAGCTCCAGGGGACTCAACGAGCAGTACTTC. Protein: CASSSRGLNEQYF.

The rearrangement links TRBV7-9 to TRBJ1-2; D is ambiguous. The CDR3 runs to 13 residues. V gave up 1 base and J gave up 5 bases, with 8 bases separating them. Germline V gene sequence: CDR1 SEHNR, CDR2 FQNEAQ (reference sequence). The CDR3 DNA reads TGTGCCAGCAGCTTAGAATCCGGTTATGGCTACACCTTC. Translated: CASSLESGYGYTF.

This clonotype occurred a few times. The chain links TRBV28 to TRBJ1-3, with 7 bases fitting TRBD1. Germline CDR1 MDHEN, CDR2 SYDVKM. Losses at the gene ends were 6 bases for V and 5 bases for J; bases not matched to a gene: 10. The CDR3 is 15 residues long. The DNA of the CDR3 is TGTGCCAGCAGCCCTGGGGCAGGGGGAAGAAACACCATATATTTT. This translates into CASSPGAGGRNTIYF.

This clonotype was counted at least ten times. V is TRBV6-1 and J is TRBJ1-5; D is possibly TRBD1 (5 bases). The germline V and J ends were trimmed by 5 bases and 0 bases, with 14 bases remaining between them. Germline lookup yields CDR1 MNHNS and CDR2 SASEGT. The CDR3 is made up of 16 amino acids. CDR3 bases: TGTGCCAGCAGTCGGCAGGGACTTTATAGCAATCAGCCCCAGCATTTT. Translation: CASSRQGLYSNQPQHF.

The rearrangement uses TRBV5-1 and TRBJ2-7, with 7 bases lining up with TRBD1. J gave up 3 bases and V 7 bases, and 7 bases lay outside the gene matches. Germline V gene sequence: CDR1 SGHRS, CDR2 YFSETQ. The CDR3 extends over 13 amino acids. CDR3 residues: CASARDRNYEQYF. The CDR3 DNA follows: TGCGCCAGCGCCCGGGACAGAAACTACGAGCAGTACTTC.

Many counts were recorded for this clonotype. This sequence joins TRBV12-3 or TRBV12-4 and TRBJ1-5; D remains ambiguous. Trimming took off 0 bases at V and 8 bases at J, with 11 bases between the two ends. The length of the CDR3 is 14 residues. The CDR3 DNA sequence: TGTGCCAGCAGTTTAGCGGGGTCCTGGGAGCCCCAGCATTTT. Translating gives CASSLAGSWEPQHF.

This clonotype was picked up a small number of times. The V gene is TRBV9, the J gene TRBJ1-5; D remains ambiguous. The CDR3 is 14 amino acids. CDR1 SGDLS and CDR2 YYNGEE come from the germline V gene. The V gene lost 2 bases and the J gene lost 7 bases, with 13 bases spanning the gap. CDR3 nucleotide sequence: TGTGCCAGCAGCGTTAGTAGGGAGGGCCAGCCCCAGCATTTT. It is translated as CASSVSREGQPQHF.

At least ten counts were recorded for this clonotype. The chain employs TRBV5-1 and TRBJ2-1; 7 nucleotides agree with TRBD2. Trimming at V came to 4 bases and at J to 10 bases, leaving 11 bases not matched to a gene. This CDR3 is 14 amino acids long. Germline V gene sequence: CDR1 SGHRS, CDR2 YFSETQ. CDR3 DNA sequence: TGCGCCAGCAGCCAAGGGGACTACTCGGGAGAGCAGTTCTTC. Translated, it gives CASSQGDYSGEQFF.

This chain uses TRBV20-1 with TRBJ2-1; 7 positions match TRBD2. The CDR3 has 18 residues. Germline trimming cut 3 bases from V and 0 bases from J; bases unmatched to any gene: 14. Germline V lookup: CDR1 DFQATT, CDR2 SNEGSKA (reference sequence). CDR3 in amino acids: CSASRGLRTRSSYNEQFF. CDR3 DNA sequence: TGCAGTGCTAGCCGGGGCCTCCGGACTAGGAGCTCCTACAATGAGCAGTTCTTC.

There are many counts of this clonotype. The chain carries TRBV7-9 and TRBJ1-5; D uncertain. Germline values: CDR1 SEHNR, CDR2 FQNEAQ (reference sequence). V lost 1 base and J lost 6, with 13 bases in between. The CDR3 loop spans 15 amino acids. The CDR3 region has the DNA TGTGCCAGCAGCTTAGGCCGGGCCGGCGGTCAGCCCCAGCATTTT. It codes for CASSLGRAGGQPQHF.

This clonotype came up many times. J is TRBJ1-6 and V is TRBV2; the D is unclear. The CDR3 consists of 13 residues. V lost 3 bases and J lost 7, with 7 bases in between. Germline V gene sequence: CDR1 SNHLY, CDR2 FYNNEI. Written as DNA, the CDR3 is TGTGCCAGCAGTGATAGGTCAAATTCACCCCTCCACTTT. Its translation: CASSDRSNSPLHF.